These 14 T cell receptor beta chains came from one sample sequenced in a study of radiotherapy plus CTLA-4 blockade in lung cancer. Produced via immunoSEQ multiplex PCR; TCRdb's table is partial and in-frame only. The sample has some 110,000 clones; 81% are singletons. The sample consisted of peripheral blood, taken from a patient treated with radiotherapy plus ipilimumab. The receptor source for this set is a human donor with non-small cell lung cancer that progressed on radiotherapy plus ipilimumab. Some clones in this sample may be carry-over from other donors' samples.

The V gene is TRBV28, the J gene TRBJ2-7; the match to TRBD1 covers 7 bases. CDR3 length: 15 residues. The ends lost 6 bases at V and 7 bases at J; junction bases unmatched: 15. CDR1 is MDHEN and CDR2 is SYDVKM in the germline V gene. The CDR3 coding sequence is TGTGCCAGCAGCTCATGGGTGGACAGGCCGGGGGAGCAGTACTTC. It specifies CASSSWVDRPGEQYF. Full variable domain (outside the CDR3, taken from reference TRBV28 and TRBJ2-7): DVKVTQSSRYLVKRTGEKVFLECVQDMDHENMFWYRQDPGLGLRLIYFSYDVKMKEKGDIPEGYSVSREKKERFSLILESASTNQTSMYLCASSSWVDRPGEQYFGPGTRLTVT.

A note on this clone: One end of the junction varies from germline; a read error may be responsible. V usage is TRBV6-1 and J usage is TRBJ1-1, with D tentatively TRBD1 (6 bases). CDR1 is MNHNS and CDR2 is SASEGT in the germline V gene. There are 11 residues in the CDR3. The CDR3: CASLIRGEAFF. The CDR3 DNA sequence: TGCGCCAGCCTGATAAGGGGGGAAGCTTTCTTT.

The sample holds a few counts of this clone. This rearrangement joins TRBV30 to TRBJ1-2; possible D gene TRBD1, 6 bases. The V gene's germline CDR1 is GTSNPN and CDR2 SVGIG (reference sequence). This CDR3 has 14 residues. V shed 4 bases and J shed 7 bases, with 19 bases lying between them. This chain's CDR3 is CAWMNPKGGLGYTF. CDR3 bases: TGTGCCTGGATGAACCCAAAAGGGGGACTTGGCTACACCTTC.

The chain links TRBV29-1 to TRBJ1-1; D is uncertain. There are 16 residues in the CDR3. V lost 1 base to trimming and J lost 5 bases, with 20 bases between them. The germline V gene has CDR1 SQVTM and CDR2 ANQGSEA. CDR3 nucleotide sequence: TGCAGCGTTGAAGTGACCCCTCTGATCACCGTTACTGAAGCTTTCTTT. This codes for CSVEVTPLITVTEAFF. The full variable domain, its missing parts supplied by reference TRBV29-1 and TRBJ1-1, is SAVISQKPSRDICQRGTSLTIQCQVDSQVTMMFWYRQQPGQSLTLIATANQGSEATYESGFVIDKFPISRPNLTFSTLTVSNMSPEDSSIYLCSVEVTPLITVTEAFFGQGTRLTVV.

This clone was observed a handful of times. This sequence joins TRBV28 and TRBJ2-1; the D is unclear. Germline V gene lookup returns CDR1 MDHEN and CDR2 SYDVKM. The CDR3 has 13 residues. The germline V and J ends were trimmed by 6 bases and 10 bases, with 16 bases remaining between them. The CDR3 sequence: CASSAGPVGEQFF. The CDR3 DNA reads as TGTGCCAGCAGCGCTGGACCCGTCGGGGAGCAGTTCTTC.

DNA of the CDR3: TGTGCCAGCAGCCCGCGACGGTACACTGAAGCTTTCTTT. Translation gives CASSPRRYTEAFF. This rearrangement joins TRBV7-8 to TRBJ1-1, with unresolved D. Germline lookup yields CDR1 SGHVS and CDR2 FQNEAQ. The CDR3 has 13 residues. The V end lost 5 bases, the J end lost 3 bases, and 10 bases lay between the germline ends.

The rearrangement links TRBV19 to TRBJ2-4, with TRBD2 matching over 7 bases. The length of the CDR3 is 14 residues. V gave up 5 bases and J gave up 7 bases; unmatched junction bases: 8. CDR1 LNHDA and CDR2 SQIVND come from the germline V gene (reference sequence). CDR3 sequence (DNA): TGTGCCAGTAGTCCCCTTCCCGGGAGGAACATTCAGTACTTC. Residues: CASSPLPGRNIQYF. Drawing the rest from reference TRBV19 and TRBJ2-4, the complete variable domain is DGGITQSPKYLFRKEGQNVTLSCEQNLNHDAMYWYRQDPGQGLRLIYYSQIVNDFQKGDIAEGYSVSREKKESFPLTVTSAQKNPTAFYLCASSPLPGRNIQYFGAGTRLSVL.

The chain recombines TRBV4-3 with TRBJ1-2; TRBD1 might be the D (5 bases). The CDR3 contains 16 residues. Trimming pared 0 bases from V and 0 bases from J, leaving 11 bases between. The V gene's germline CDR1 is LGHNA and CDR2 YSLEER. Written as DNA, the CDR3 is TGCGCCAGCAGCCAAGATTCGCAGGGCGCTAACTATGGCTACACCTTC. Encoded protein: CASSQDSQGANYGYTF.

The CDR3 protein is CASSLMPGGNTEAFF. The CDR3 coding sequence is TGTGCCAGCAGCTTAATGCCAGGGGGAAATACTGAAGCTTTCTTT. The genes are TRBV7-3 and TRBJ1-1; 7 bases map to TRBD1. Germline CDR1 is SGHTA and CDR2 is FQGTGA. CDR3 length: 15 residues. V trimming: 1 base; J trimming: 5 bases; junction bases outside the gene matches: 7.

As DNA, the CDR3 is TGTGCCAGCACCAACTCCCAGCTGGGACAGGGGAACTATGGCTACACCTTC. Protein sequence: CASTNSQLGQGNYGYTF. This chain uses TRBV9 with TRBJ1-2, with TRBD1 matching 10 bases. The V and J ends lost 6 bases and 2 bases, in that order; junction bases with no gene match: 13. The germline V gene encodes CDR1 SGDLS and CDR2 YYNGEE. The CDR3 spans 17 residues.

This chain uses TRBV5-4 with TRBJ1-6, with unresolved D. The CDR3 spans 15 residues. In germline, CDR1 is SGHNT, CDR2 YYREEE (reference sequence). V shed 0 bases and J shed 8 bases, with 12 bases lying between them. This CDR3 reads CASSLGNQAHSPLHF. As DNA, the CDR3 is TGTGCCAGCAGCTTGGGTAACCAAGCTCATTCACCCCTCCACTTT.

This sequence joins TRBV10-2 and TRBJ1-3; D gene unclear. The V end lost 5 bases, the J end lost 3 bases, and 5 bases lay between the germline ends. Germline assignment: CDR1 WSHSY and CDR2 SAAADI. The CDR3 spans 12 residues. In nucleotides, the CDR3 is TGCGCCAGCAGTTCCAATGGAAACACCATATATTTT. Its translation is CASSSNGNTIYF.

This clone was recorded a few times. The chain has TRBV6-1 and TRBJ2-5, with D unresolved. The CDR3 consists of 15 residues. CDR1 MNHNS and CDR2 SASEGT come from the germline V gene. Trimming removed 3 bases from V and 0 bases from J, with 11 bases in between. The CDR3 DNA reads as TGTGCCAGCAGTGACCCGTATCCGTACCAAGAGACCCAGTACTTC. Its protein is CASSDPYPYQETQYF.

V usage is TRBV11-1 and J usage is TRBJ2-5; no clear D. Germline V CDR1 and CDR2: SGHAT, FQDESV (reference sequence). V was pared by 5 bases and J by 0 bases, with 4 bases between. The CDR3 is 12 amino acids. This CDR3 reads CASSQYQETQYF. The CDR3 region has the DNA TGTGCCAGCAGCCAGTACCAAGAGACCCAGTACTTC.